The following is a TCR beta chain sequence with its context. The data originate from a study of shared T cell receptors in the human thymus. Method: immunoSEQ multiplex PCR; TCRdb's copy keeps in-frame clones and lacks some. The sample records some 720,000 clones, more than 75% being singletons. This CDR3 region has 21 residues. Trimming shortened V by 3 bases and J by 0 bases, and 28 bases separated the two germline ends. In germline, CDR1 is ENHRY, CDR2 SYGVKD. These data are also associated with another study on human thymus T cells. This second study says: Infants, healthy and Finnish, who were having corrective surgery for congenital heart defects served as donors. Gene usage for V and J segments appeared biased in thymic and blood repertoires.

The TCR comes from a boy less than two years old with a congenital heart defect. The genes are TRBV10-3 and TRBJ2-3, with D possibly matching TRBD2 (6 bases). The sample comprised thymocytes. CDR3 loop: CAISDPYSGGGDIYSTDTQYF. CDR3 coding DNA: TGTGCCATCAGTGACCCGTACTCCGGTGGCGGGGATATTTATAGCACAGATACGCAGTATTTT.